The 18 T cell receptor beta chains below were found in one sample sequenced in a study of T cells in Graves' hyperthyroidism and ophthalmopathy. From RNA transcripts, TCR beta CDR3 regions were amplified. First-round RT-PCR with HTBI primers amplified the TCR CDR3 region. TCRdb reanalysed the multiplex PCR reads using MiXCR and keeps one entry per CDR3 protein. This table has 450,000 to 700,000 distinct CDR3 sequences, 35% to 55% appearing once. The source material was peripheral blood or thyroid tissue (not recorded which). The receptors originated from an adult woman with Graves' disease, either hyperthyroidism or ophthalmopathy (not recorded which).

This clonotype was picked up many times. The chain combines TRBV20-1 with TRBJ1-2; D is unresolved. The CDR3 has 12 residues. V lost 1 base and J 5 bases, leaving 8 bases between the germline ends. CDR1 and CDR2 from the germline V gene are DFQATT and SNEGSKA (reference sequence). Here the CDR3 reads CSARGTTYGYTF. Written as DNA, the CDR3 is TGCAGTGCTAGAGGAACCACGTATGGCTACACCTTC.

The chain is built from TRBV14 and TRBJ1-4; D is undetermined. V lost 1 base to trimming and J lost 10 bases, with 7 bases between them. The CDR3 is 12 residues long. CDR1 and CDR2 (germline): SGHDN, FVKESK. CDR3 coding DNA: TGTGCCAGCAGCCAAGGATCTGGAAAACTGTTTTTT. It yields the protein CASSQGSGKLFF.

The rearrangement uses TRBV28 and TRBJ2-7; D call uncertain. CDR1 and CDR2 (germline): MDHEN, SYDVKM. The CDR3 has 11 residues. The V gene lost 6 bases and the J gene lost 7 bases, with 10 bases spanning the gap. The CDR3 DNA reads TGTGCCAGCAGACTCCGTTGGGAGCAGTACTTC. Translated, it gives CASRLRWEQYF.

This clonotype was counted many times. The V call is TRBV11-2, the J call TRBJ1-6, with D maybe TRBD1 (5 bases). Germline lookup yields CDR1 SGHAT and CDR2 FQNNGV. With 2 bases removed from V and 7 bases from J, the gap between germline ends came to 12 bases. This CDR3 spans 15 amino acids. The CDR3 coding sequence is TGTGCCAGCAGCTTACGAGGGGCTTTGAATTCACCCCTCCACTTT. This sequence encodes CASSLRGALNSPLHF.

This clonotype came up many times. The rearrangement joins TRBV5-1 to TRBJ1-2; D uncertain. This CDR3 has 14 residues. CDR1 and CDR2 from the germline V gene are SGHRS and YFSETQ. With 3 bases removed from V and 8 bases from J, the gap between germline ends came to 17 bases. CDR3: CASSSRGPNAGYTF. DNA of the CDR3: TGCGCCAGCAGCTCTCGGGGTCCGAATGCGGGCTACACCTTC. Full variable domain (outside the CDR3, taken from reference TRBV5-1 and TRBJ1-2): KAGVTQTPRYLIKTRGQQVTLSCSPISGHRSVSWYQQTPGQGLQFLFEYFSETQRNKGNFPGRFSGRQFSNSRSEMNVSTLELGDSALYLCASSSRGPNAGYTFGSGTRLTVV.

In its sample, this clonotype was seen a few times. The chain links TRBV10-3 to TRBJ2-5; a possible D gene is TRBD1 (8 bases). V was pared by 6 bases and J by 5 bases, with 19 bases between. This CDR3 comprises 15 residues. Germline loops: CDR1 ENHRY, CDR2 SYGVKD. This chain's CDR3 is CAISLQGGMMETQYF. The DNA of the CDR3 is TGTGCCATCAGCCTACAGGGGGGGATGATGGAGACCCAGTACTTC.

CDR3 DNA: TGTGCCAGCAGTCCCGGCCGGGTTGGAAACACCATATATTTT. It codes for CASSPGRVGNTIYF. This rearrangement joins TRBV28 to TRBJ1-3; D is unresolved. Trimming left V 5 bases short and J 3 bases short, with 11 bases between. The germline V gene encodes CDR1 MDHEN and CDR2 SYDVKM. The CDR3 covers 14 residues.

V is TRBV3-1 and J is TRBJ2-2, with D perhaps TRBD1 or TRBD2 (5 bases each). Germline loops: CDR1 LGHDT, CDR2 YNNKEL (reference sequence). Trimming pared 4 bases from V and 7 bases from J, leaving 19 bases between. The CDR3 runs to 16 residues. CDR3 sequence: CASSPPLAGGFGELFF. CDR3 coding DNA: TGTGCCAGCAGCCCGCCGTTGGCTGGGGGATTCGGGGAGCTGTTTTTT.

This clonotype has ten or more counts. This chain links TRBV7-3 with TRBJ2-7; D is unclear. Germline assignment: CDR1 SGHTA and CDR2 FQGTGA. CDR3 length: 13 amino acids. The V and J ends lost 2 bases and 2 bases respectively, with 7 bases between them. The CDR3, as DNA: TGTGCCAGCAGCTTATTACCGACCTACGAGCAGTACTTC. It is translated as CASSLLPTYEQYF.

This clonotype was seen only a few times. The chain links TRBV7-9 to TRBJ1-1; D is unresolved. The CDR3 is 13 residues long. The germline V and J ends were trimmed by 6 bases and 5 bases, with 13 bases remaining between them. Germline CDR1 reads SEHNR; CDR2 reads FQNEAQ (reference sequence). The CDR3, as DNA: TGTGCCAGCAGGACCACCCTGCGTACTGAAGCTTTCTTT. Translated: CASRTTLRTEAFF.

In the case of this clonotype: This may come from a read error, since a much larger clone is one base off. The chain combines TRBV7-2 with TRBJ2-2; 7 positions agree with TRBD2. Germline CDR1 SGHTA, CDR2 FQGNSA. The CDR3 length is 15 residues. DNA for the CDR3: TGCGCCAGCAAAACTCTAGCGGCGAACACCAGGGAGCTGTTTTTT. Protein: CASKTLAANTRELFF.

This clonotype was observed many times. This chain uses TRBV19 with TRBJ1-5, with 7 nucleotides matching TRBD1. The junction had 7 bases not matched to a gene; V was cut back by 4 bases and J by 1 base. CDR3 length equals 16 residues. Germline CDR1 is LNHDA and CDR2 is SQIVND (reference sequence). As DNA, the CDR3 is TGTGCCAGTAGTACCCGACAGGGAAGAAGCAATCAGCCCCAGCATTTT. Protein product: CASSTRQGRSNQPQHF.

The chain has TRBV6-1 and TRBJ1-3; 7 bases are a match to TRBD1. The trim removed 1 base at V and 11 bases at J, leaving 17 bases unmatched. The CDR3 covers 17 residues. Germline CDR1 is MNHNS and CDR2 is SASEGT. Here the CDR3 reads CASSEGFPPRRGHAIYF. CDR3 coding DNA: TGTGCCAGCAGTGAAGGGTTTCCTCCACGGAGGGGGCACGCCATATATTTT.

This clonotype was seen at least ten times. CDR3 residues: CASSPTDRDYGYTF. The CDR3 DNA is TGTGCCAGCTCACCCACGGATAGGGACTATGGCTACACCTTC. This chain links TRBV18 with TRBJ1-2; D gene unclear. This CDR3 comprises 14 residues. Deletions cut 3 bases from V and 3 bases from J, with 11 bases between. CDR1 and CDR2 (germline): KGHSH, LQKENI.

V usage is TRBV24-1 and J usage is TRBJ2-5, with TRBD2 as a possible D gene (5 bases). The CDR3 totals 15 residues. Germline V gene sequence: CDR1 KGHDR, CDR2 SFDVKD. Trimming took 2 bases from V and 4 from J, leaving 13 bases between them. Here the CDR3 reads CATSDSQRGGETQYF. The CDR3 DNA is TGTGCCACCAGTGATTCACAACGGGGTGGAGAGACCCAGTACTTC.

This clonotype came up a few times. This chain links TRBV15 with TRBJ2-7; 10 nucleotides align to TRBD1. The CDR3 length is 15 residues. The trim removed 1 base at V and 3 bases at J, leaving 3 bases unmatched. Germline values: CDR1 LNHNV, CDR2 YYDKDF (reference sequence). The CDR3 nucleotides read TGTGCCACCAGCAGAGCAGGACAGGGGGACTACGAGCAGTACTTC. It encodes CATSRAGQGDYEQYF.

This clonotype appeared once. One base away lies a much larger clone, so this may be a sequencing read error. This chain joins TRBV4-1 and TRBJ1-3; 8 nucleotides agree with TRBD1. V lost 1 base to trimming and J lost 8 bases; unmatched junction nucleotides: 7. The CDR3 totals 15 residues. Germline V gene sequence: CDR1 MGHRA, CDR2 YSYEKL. This CDR3 reads CASSQGRTGRDTIYF. In DNA form, the CDR3 reads TGCGCCAGCAGCCAAGGAAGGACAGGGAGAGACACCATATATTTT.

This rearrangement joins TRBV20-1 to TRBJ1-5; 8 nucleotides match TRBD1. V lost 5 bases and J lost 7; bases outside the gene matches: 10. Germline V lookup: CDR1 DFQATT, CDR2 SNEGSKA (reference sequence). This CDR3 is 14 amino acids long. As DNA, the CDR3 is TGCAGTGCTTCGGGCAGGGGGCTGGGGCAGCCCCAGCATTTT. Translating gives CSASGRGLGQPQHF.